The clone carrying this TCR beta chain was counted many times. Its antigen remains unidentified. Noted time point: newly diagnosed GD, antithyroid drugs for less than 3 months. PBMCs provided the RNA from which the TCR library was made. Patients all came to the study from an endocrinology department in Xi'an, China. EDTA tubes held approximately 10 milliliters of peripheral blood from each patient. The entry originates in a study of regulatory T cells in long-lasting Graves disease. Findings and caveats of the study: Shared public clonotypes totalled over 2,500 in persistent patients, compared with roughly 970 in new patients.

Arm-PCR of CDR3 regions with iRepertoire HTBI primers generated TCR beta libraries. A single record per CDR3 protein comes from TCRdb applying MiXCR to the multiplex PCR reads. In the table there are 450,000 to 700,000 distinct CDR3 sequences, roughly 12% of which are singletons. In addition, the sample was reused for a study of T cells in Graves' hyperthyroidism and ophthalmopathy. From that report: With a median lead of roughly 6.2 months before onset, the model predicted ophthalmopathy.

This receptor was obtained from a young man with Graves disease. Sequenced material: peripheral blood mononuclear cells (PBMCs), taken at new diagnosis, from a patient treated with antithyroid drugs.

The CDR3 loop reads CAISEPGETQYF. CDR3 bases: TGTGCCATCAGTGAACCTGGGGAGACCCAGTACTTC. This chain joins TRBV10-3 and TRBJ2-7; D is ambiguous. The tail of the sequence fits TRBJ2-5 better, so the J call may be wrong. The CDR3 loop spans 12 amino acids. Germline V gives CDR1 ENHRY, CDR2 SYGVKD.